This T cell receptor (beta chain) originates from a study of T cells after yellow fever vaccination. Study results and caveats: Post-booster repertoires again held most primary-vaccination clones (roughly 96% CD4, 88% CD8).

Each CDR3 protein is one row after TCRdb ran MiXCR on the 5' RACE reads. The sample consists of a few hundred thousand distinct CDR3 sequences, approximately 3% of them appearing once. With 1 base removed from V and 4 bases from J, the gap between germline ends came to 13 bases. The CDR3 runs to 15 residues. Germline V gene data show CDR1 as SGHTA and CDR2 as FQGNSA. A few counts support this clonotype. Its cognate antigen is unknown. The specimen comprised CD4+ T cells sorted from PBMCs, sampled 10 days after the yellow fever booster vaccination. V gene TRBV7-2 combines with J gene TRBJ2-5, with no clear D. This receptor was obtained from a man aged 18-30 years who received the YFV17D yellow fever vaccine. This chain's CDR3 is CASSLDAAVGETQYF. The DNA of the CDR3 is TGTGCCAGCAGCTTAGACGCCGCCGTAGGAGAGACCCAGTACTTC.